This entry features one TCR beta chain sequence. Here immunoSEQ multiplex PCR was the method, and the copy in TCRdb shows in-frame clones only, minus some. This table has 150,000 to 200,000 clones, around three quarters appearing once. The sample is drawn from a study of blood T cell repertoires in COVID-19. Cohort allocation depended upon clinical history that participants reported. What was sequenced was PBMCs or T cells enriched from blood (not recorded which). The clonotype comes from a woman in her 70s in a cohort exposed to, infected with or recovered from COVID-19 (not recorded which).

Here the CDR3 reads CASSAGTANTGELFF. For the CDR3, the DNA is TGTGCCAGCTCAGCCGGGACAGCAAACACCGGGGAGCTGTTTTTT. This chain joins TRBV18 and TRBJ2-2, with 7 bases fitting TRBD1. This CDR3 contains 15 residues. The J segment lost 2 bases and the V segment lost 5 bases, leaving 5 bases of the junction unmatched. Germline-derived CDR1 and CDR2 are KGHSH and LQKENI.